This passage covers 9 T cell receptor beta chains from one sample sequenced in a study of OX40 agonist ivuxolimab in advanced cancers. Repertoires were generated with immunoSEQ multiplex PCR, while TCRdb's copy carries only in-frame clones and drops some. The repertoire includes 75,000 to 95,000 clones, 85% of them detected once, and roughly 3% sits in the top ten. This specimen consisted of CD4+ or CD8+ T cells sorted from blood, obtained in a trial of the OX40 agonist ivuxolimab. The receptors here all came from an adult with an advanced solid tumor such as melanoma, head and neck, liver or kidney cancer.

This clone was recorded a few times. This chain uses TRBV4-1 with TRBJ2-3; D is undetermined. This CDR3 contains 17 residues. V was shortened by 4 bases and J by 4 bases, with 21 bases between the two germline ends. Germline-derived CDR1 and CDR2 are MGHRA and YSYEKL. DNA of the CDR3: TGCGCCAGCAGCCCCCCGCTTCTAGGTAAAAAGGCAGATACGCAGTATTTT. This sequence encodes CASSPPLLGKKADTQYF.

A remark on this clone: The germline gene is not matched at one end of the junction; a read error may be the cause. The chain joins TRBV6-5 to TRBJ2-7, with 11 bases fitting TRBD1. CDR3 length: 14 residues. The V gene's germline CDR1 is MNHEY and CDR2 SVGAGI. The DNA for the CDR3 is TGTGCCAGCACTTACGGGACAGGGGGTTACGAGCAGTACTTC. Translating gives CASTYGTGGYEQYF.

In nucleotides, the CDR3 is TGTGCCAGCAGCTCCTTAATTCGGGAGGCTTTCTTT. Amino acid sequence: CASSSLIREAFF. This chain joins TRBV11-2 and TRBJ1-1; D uncertain. The length of the CDR3 is 12 residues. Trimming left V 4 bases short and J 11 bases short, with 14 bases between. Germline lookup yields CDR1 SGHAT and CDR2 FQNNGV.

This clone appeared once. The chain combines TRBV19 with TRBJ2-5; perhaps TRBD1 as D (6 bases). The germline V gene encodes CDR1 LNHDA and CDR2 SQIVND (reference sequence). V was shortened by 5 bases and J by 5 bases, with 9 bases between the two germline ends. CDR3 length: 12 amino acids. The chain's CDR3 is CASSWGQETQYF. DNA of the CDR3: TGTGCCAGTAGTTGGGGGCAGGAGACCCAGTACTTC.

The J gene is TRBJ2-1, the V gene TRBV19; 9 bases match TRBD1. The CDR3 spans 14 residues. Germline V CDR1 and CDR2: LNHDA, SQIVND (reference sequence). The V segment lost 6 bases and the J segment 4 bases; nucleotides outside the gene matches: 4. CDR3 in DNA: TGTGCCAGTAGAAGACAGGGGGATTACAATGAGCAGTTCTTC. Protein product: CASRRQGDYNEQFF.

The chain has TRBV19 and TRBJ1-2; D not resolved. CDR3 length: 14 amino acids. Trimming cost V 3 bases and J 4 bases, with 12 bases left between them. Germline V CDR1 and CDR2: LNHDA, SQIVND (reference sequence). The CDR3 coding sequence is TGTGCCAGTAGTATCGTGCCGATGACCTATGGCTACACCTTC. Translated, it gives CASSIVPMTYGYTF.

The V and J genes are TRBV19 and TRBJ1-1, with 7 bases identical to TRBD1. This CDR3 region has 15 residues. V lost 6 bases and J lost 6; bases outside the gene matches: 13. Germline V gives CDR1 LNHDA, CDR2 SQIVND (reference sequence). This chain's CDR3 is CASSVAGTASPEAFF. The CDR3 DNA follows: TGTGCCAGTAGCGTCGCCGGGACAGCCAGCCCTGAAGCTTTCTTT.

This chain links TRBV5-1 with TRBJ2-3; D gene uncertain. Germline values: CDR1 SGHRS, CDR2 YFSETQ. V was trimmed by 4 bases and J by 6 bases, leaving 6 bases between them. This CDR3 is 11 amino acids long. As DNA, the CDR3 is TGCGCCAGCAGCGAAAGGGATACGCAGTATTTT. This encodes CASSERDTQYF.

Only a few counts were recorded for this clone. The chain joins TRBV15 to TRBJ1-5; D ambiguous. Trimming removed 0 bases from V and 7 bases from J, with 13 bases in between. Germline lookup yields CDR1 LNHNV and CDR2 YYDKDF (reference sequence). CDR3 length equals 15 residues. The CDR3 sequence is CATSREDKVGQPQHF. The DNA of the CDR3 is TGTGCCACCAGCAGAGAGGATAAGGTGGGCCAGCCCCAGCATTTT.